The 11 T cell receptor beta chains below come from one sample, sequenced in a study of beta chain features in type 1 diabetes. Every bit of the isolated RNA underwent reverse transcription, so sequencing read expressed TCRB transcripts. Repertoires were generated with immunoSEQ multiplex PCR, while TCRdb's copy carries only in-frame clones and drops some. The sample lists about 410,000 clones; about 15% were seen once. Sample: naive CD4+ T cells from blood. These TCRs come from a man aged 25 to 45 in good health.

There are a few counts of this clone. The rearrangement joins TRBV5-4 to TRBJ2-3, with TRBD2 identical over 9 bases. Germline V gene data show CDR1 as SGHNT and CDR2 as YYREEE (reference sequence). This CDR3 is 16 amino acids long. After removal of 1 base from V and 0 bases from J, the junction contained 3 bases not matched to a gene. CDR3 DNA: TGTGCCAGCAGCTTGCGACTAGCGGTTAGCACAGATACGCAGTATTTT. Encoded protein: CASSLRLAVSTDTQYF.

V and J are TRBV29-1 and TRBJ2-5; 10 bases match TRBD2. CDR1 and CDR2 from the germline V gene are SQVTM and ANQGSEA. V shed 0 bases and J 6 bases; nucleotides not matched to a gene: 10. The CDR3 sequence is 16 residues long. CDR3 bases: TGCAGCGTTGAAGATCGGGGTAGCGGGGGGCCCAAGACCCAGTACTTC. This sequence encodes CSVEDRGSGGPKTQYF.

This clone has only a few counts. The CDR3: CASREIGGTEAFF. In nucleotides, the CDR3 is TGTGCCAGCAGAGAAATTGGGGGCACTGAAGCTTTCTTT. The chain recombines TRBV13 with TRBJ1-1; tentative D call: TRBD1 (5 bases). Between the trimmed V and J ends, which lost 6 bases and 4 bases, there was a span of 12 bases. Per germline, CDR1 PRHDT and CDR2 FYEKMQ (reference sequence). The CDR3 totals 13 residues.

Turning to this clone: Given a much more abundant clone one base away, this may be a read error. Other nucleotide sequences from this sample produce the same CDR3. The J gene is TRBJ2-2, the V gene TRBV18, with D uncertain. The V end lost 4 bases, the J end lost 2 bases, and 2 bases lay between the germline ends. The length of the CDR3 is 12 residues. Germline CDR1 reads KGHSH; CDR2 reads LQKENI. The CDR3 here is CASSRNTGELFF. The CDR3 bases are TGTGCCAGCTCACGAAACACCGGGGAGCTGTTTTTT.

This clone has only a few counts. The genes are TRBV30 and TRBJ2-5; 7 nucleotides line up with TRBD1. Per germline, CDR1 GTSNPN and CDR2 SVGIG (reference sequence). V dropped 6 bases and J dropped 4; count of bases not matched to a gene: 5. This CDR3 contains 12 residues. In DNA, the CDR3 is TGTGCCTGTAACAGGGGCGGAGAGACCCAGTACTTC. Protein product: CACNRGGETQYF. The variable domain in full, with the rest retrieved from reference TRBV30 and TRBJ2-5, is SQTIHQWPATLVQPVGSPLSLECTVEGTSNPNLYWYRQAAGRGLQLLFYSVGIGQISSEVPQNLSASRPQDRQFILSSKKLLLSDSGFYLCACNRGGETQYFGPGTRLLVL.

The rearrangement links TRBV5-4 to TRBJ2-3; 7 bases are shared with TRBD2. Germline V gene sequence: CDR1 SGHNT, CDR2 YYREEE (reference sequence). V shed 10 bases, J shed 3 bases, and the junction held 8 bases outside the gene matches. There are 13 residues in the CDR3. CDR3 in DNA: TGTGCCCAAGCGGGAAAGGGTACAGATACGCAGTATTTT. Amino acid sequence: CAQAGKGTDTQYF.

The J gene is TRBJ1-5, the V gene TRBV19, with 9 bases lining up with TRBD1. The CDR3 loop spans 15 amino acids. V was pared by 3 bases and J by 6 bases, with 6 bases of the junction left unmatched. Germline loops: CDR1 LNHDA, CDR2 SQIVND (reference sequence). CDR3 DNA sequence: TGTGCCAGTAGTATGGCGGACAGGGGAAGTCAGCCCCAGCATTTT. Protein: CASSMADRGSQPQHF.

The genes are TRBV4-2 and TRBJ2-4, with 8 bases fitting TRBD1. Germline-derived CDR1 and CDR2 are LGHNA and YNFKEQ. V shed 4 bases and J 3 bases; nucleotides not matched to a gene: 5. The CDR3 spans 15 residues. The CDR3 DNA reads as TGTGCCAGCAGCCCTGGACAGGGTGGCAAAAACATTCAGTACTTC. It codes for CASSPGQGGKNIQYF.

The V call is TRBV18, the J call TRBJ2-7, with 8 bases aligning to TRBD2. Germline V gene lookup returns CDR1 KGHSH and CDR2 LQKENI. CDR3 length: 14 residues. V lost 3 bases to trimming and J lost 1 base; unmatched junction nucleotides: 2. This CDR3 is CASSPSGGSYEQYV. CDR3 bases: TGTGCCAGCTCACCTTCGGGAGGGTCCTACGAGCAGTACGTC.

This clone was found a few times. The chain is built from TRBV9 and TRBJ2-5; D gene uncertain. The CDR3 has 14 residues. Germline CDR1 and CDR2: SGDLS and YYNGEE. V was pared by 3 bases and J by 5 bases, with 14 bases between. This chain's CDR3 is CASSDLADLETQYF. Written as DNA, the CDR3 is TGTGCCAGCAGCGACCTGGCGGATTTGGAGACCCAGTACTTC.

CDR3 region: CAWSTSLSGYTF. The CDR3 DNA is TGTGCCTGGAGTACCTCCTTGAGTGGCTACACCTTC. V usage is TRBV30 and J usage is TRBJ1-2; no firm D call. Between the trimmed V and J ends, which lost 2 bases and 7 bases, there was a span of 11 bases. The CDR3 is 12 residues long. CDR1 is GTSNPN and CDR2 is SVGIG in the germline V gene (reference sequence).